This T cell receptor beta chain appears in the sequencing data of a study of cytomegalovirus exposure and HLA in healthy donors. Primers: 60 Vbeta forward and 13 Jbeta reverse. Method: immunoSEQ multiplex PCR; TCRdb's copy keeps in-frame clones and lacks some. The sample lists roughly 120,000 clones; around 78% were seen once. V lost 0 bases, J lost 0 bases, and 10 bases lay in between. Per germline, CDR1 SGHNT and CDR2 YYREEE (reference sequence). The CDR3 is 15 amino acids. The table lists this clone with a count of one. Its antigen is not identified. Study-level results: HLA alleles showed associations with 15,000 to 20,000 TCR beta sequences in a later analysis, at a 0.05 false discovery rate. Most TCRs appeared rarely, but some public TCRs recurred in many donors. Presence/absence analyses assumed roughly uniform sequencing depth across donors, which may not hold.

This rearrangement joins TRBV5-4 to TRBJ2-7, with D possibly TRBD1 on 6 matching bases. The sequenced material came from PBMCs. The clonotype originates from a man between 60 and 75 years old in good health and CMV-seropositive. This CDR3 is CASSLVGADSYEQYF. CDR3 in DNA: TGTGCCAGCAGCTTGGTGGGGGCGGACTCCTACGAGCAGTACTTC.